This entry lists 27 T cell receptor beta chains sequenced from one sample in a study of shared clonotypes between healthy human individuals. Only in-frame clones appear in the TCRdb table, and some are missing; sequencing was by immunoSEQ multiplex PCR. Of 190,000 or so clones listed, approximately 70% are singletons. Specimen: memory CD4+ T cells sorted from blood. The subset is: CD45RA-negative fraction. These receptors were obtained from a man aged 25-45 years in good health.

The chain carries TRBV28 and TRBJ2-1, with 7 bases that match TRBD2. V shed 8 bases and J 5 bases; nucleotides not matched to a gene: 9. Per the germline V gene, CDR1 is MDHEN and CDR2 is SYDVKM. The CDR3 is 14 residues long. The chain's CDR3 is CASGSSGRNNEQFF. The CDR3 region has the DNA TGTGCCAGCGGGTCTAGCGGACGGAACAATGAGCAGTTCTTC. The complete variable domain, with remaining parts taken from reference TRBV28 and TRBJ2-1, reads DVKVTQSSRYLVKRTGEKVFLECVQDMDHENMFWYRQDPGLGLRLIYFSYDVKMKEKGDIPEGYSVSREKKERFSLILESASTNQTSMYLCASGSSGRNNEQFFGPGTRLTVL.

The chain carries TRBV11-2 and TRBJ2-1; weak D call: TRBD1 (5 bases). Trimming took off 5 bases at V and 0 bases at J, with 17 bases between the two ends. CDR1 and CDR2 (germline): SGHAT, FQNNGV. There are 17 residues in the CDR3. This CDR3 reads CASSTNLGADSYNEQFF. The CDR3 DNA is TGTGCCAGCAGCACAAACCTAGGGGCCGACTCCTACAATGAGCAGTTCTTC.

V gene TRBV25-1 combines with J gene TRBJ2-1, with 7 bases matching TRBD1. Germline CDR1 reads MGHDK; CDR2 reads SYGVNS. The CDR3 totals 17 residues. The trim removed 3 bases at V and 0 bases at J, leaving 8 bases unmatched. CDR3 region: CASSEGQGVNSYNEQFF. The CDR3 nucleotides are TGTGCCAGCAGTGAGGGCCAGGGGGTGAACTCCTACAATGAGCAGTTCTTC.

As concerns this clone: This sample includes further DNA sequences coding for the same CDR3. The rearrangement joins TRBV9 to TRBJ2-3; 13 nucleotides line up with TRBD2. Unmatched junction bases numbered 4, after V lost 0 bases and J lost 0 bases. The V gene's germline CDR1 is SGDLS and CDR2 YYNGEE. The length of the CDR3 is 18 residues. In nucleotides, the CDR3 is TGTGCCAGCAGCGTAGGGACTAGCGGGAGATGGAGCACAGATACGCAGTATTTT. This codes for CASSVGTSGRWSTDTQYF.

This clone was detected a few times. A junction end diverges from the germline sequence, so it may reflect a read error. This chain uses TRBV5-1 with TRBJ2-5, with 11 bases matching TRBD2. Germline values: CDR1 SGHRS, CDR2 YFSETQ. There are 16 residues in the CDR3. The CDR3, as DNA: TGCGCCAGCAGACTTCCACTAGCGGGAGACCAGGAGACCCAGTACTTC. Translation gives CASRLPLAGDQETQYF.

This clone has just a few counts. The chain employs TRBV6-6 and TRBJ1-1, with no clear D. The CDR3 spans 12 residues. Germline values: CDR1 MNHNY, CDR2 SVGAGI (reference sequence). V dropped 0 bases and J dropped 5 bases, with 4 bases sitting between them. CDR3 region: CASSYSSTEAFF. CDR3 coding DNA: TGTGCCAGCAGTTACTCGAGTACTGAAGCTTTCTTT.

V gene TRBV11-2 combines with J gene TRBJ2-3, with TRBD2 matching 8 bases. The J segment lost 5 bases and the V segment lost 4 bases, leaving 5 bases of the junction unmatched. This CDR3 is built from 14 residues. Germline-derived CDR1 and CDR2 are SGHAT and FQNNGV. Written as DNA, the CDR3 is TGTGCCAGCAGCTCGATGACTAGCGTAGATACGCAGTATTTT. Protein: CASSSMTSVDTQYF.

V usage is TRBV7-6 and J usage is TRBJ2-3; 10 bases agree with TRBD2. CDR1 is SGHVS, CDR2 FNYEAQ, per germline. The junction had 3 bases not matched to a gene; V was cut back by 4 bases and J by 2 bases. This CDR3 spans 15 amino acids. The CDR3 DNA follows: TGTGCCAGCAGCTGGACTAGCGGTACCACAGATACGCAGTATTTT. Its protein product is CASSWTSGTTDTQYF.

The rearrangement links TRBV2 to TRBJ2-3, with D unclear. V lost 4 bases, J lost 5 bases, and 10 bases lay in between. The CDR3 totals 13 residues. Germline CDR1 and CDR2: SNHLY and FYNNEI. The chain's CDR3 is CASSVDLRDTQYF. DNA for the CDR3: TGTGCCAGCAGTGTTGACCTGAGAGATACGCAGTATTTT.

This clone was detected only once. The chain couples TRBV5-1 to TRBJ1-2; D is unclear. The CDR3 totals 15 residues. Germline-derived CDR1 and CDR2 are SGHRS and YFSETQ. V was pared by 0 bases and J by 1 base, with 10 bases between. The DNA for the CDR3 is TGCGCCAGCAGCTTGGAGGAGGGTTTTAACTATGGCTACACCTTC. It codes for CASSLEEGFNYGYTF.

The chain joins TRBV7-3 to TRBJ2-3; the match to TRBD2 covers 8 bases. Germline CDR1 is SGHTA and CDR2 is FQGTGA. The length of the CDR3 is 13 residues. V shed 5 bases, J shed 3 bases, and the junction held 1 base outside the gene matches. CDR3 nucleotide sequence: TGTGCCAGCAGCCGGGGGGGAACAGATACGCAGTATTTT. As protein: CASSRGGTDTQYF.

V and J are TRBV5-4 and TRBJ2-5; no firm D call. The CDR3 is 13 amino acids. Deletions cut 2 bases from V and 3 bases from J, with 8 bases between. CDR1 SGHNT and CDR2 YYREEE come from the germline V gene (reference sequence). This CDR3 is CASSLRDEETQYF. The CDR3 nucleotides read TGTGCCAGCAGCTTAAGAGATGAAGAGACCCAGTACTTC. Full variable domain (remainder filled in from reference TRBV5-4 and TRBJ2-5): ETGVTQSPTHLIKTRGQQVTLRCSSQSGHNTVSWYQQALGQGPQFIFQYYREEENGRGNFPPRFSGLQFPNYSSELNVNALELDDSALYLCASSLRDEETQYFGPGTRLLVL.

The chain uses TRBV5-5 and TRBJ2-3, with D perhaps given as TRBD1 or TRBD2 (5 bases each). This CDR3 has 16 amino acids. Germline CDR1 and CDR2: SGHKS and YYEKEE (reference sequence). The germline V and J ends were trimmed by 10 bases and 3 bases, with 24 bases remaining between them. DNA for the CDR3: TGTGCCTCCTCCGCCTTATCGGGACGCCGGACAGATACGCAGTATTTT. Residues: CASSALSGRRTDTQYF.

This chain joins TRBV5-4 and TRBJ2-7; 9 positions match TRBD2. This CDR3 comprises 13 residues. J gave up 6 bases and V 4 bases, and 5 bases lay outside the gene matches. CDR1 SGHNT and CDR2 YYREEE come from the germline V gene (reference sequence). DNA of the CDR3: TGTGCCAGCAGCCCGGGACTAGCTCTCGAGCAGTACTTC. Translation gives CASSPGLALEQYF.

The rearrangement uses TRBV7-2 and TRBJ2-5, with D hard to call. The germline V gene has CDR1 SGHTA and CDR2 FQGNSA. Between the trimmed V and J ends, which lost 4 bases and 4 bases, there was a span of 16 bases. CDR3 length: 15 amino acids. For the CDR3, the DNA is TGTGCCAGCAGCTCCGACCATTCGGTGGCAGAGACCCAGTACTTC. It is translated as CASSSDHSVAETQYF. Drawing the rest from reference TRBV7-2 and TRBJ2-5, the complete variable domain is GAGVSQSPSNKVTEKGKDVELRCDPISGHTALYWYRQSLGQGLEFLIYFQGNSAPDKSGLPSDRFSAERTGGSVSTLTIQRTQQEDSAVYLCASSSDHSVAETQYFGPGTRLLVL.

This rearrangement joins TRBV5-1 to TRBJ2-5; maybe TRBD2 (6 bases). Looked up from germline, CDR1 is SGHRS and CDR2 is YFSETQ. V lost 0 bases to trimming and J lost 5 bases, with 11 bases between them. The CDR3 loop spans 14 amino acids. The CDR3 spells CASSLDAGRETQYF. CDR3 bases: TGCGCCAGCAGCTTGGATGCGGGACGGGAGACCCAGTACTTC. Using reference TRBV5-1 and TRBJ2-5 for the parts outside the CDR3, the full variable domain is KAGVTQTPRYLIKTRGQQVTLSCSPISGHRSVSWYQQTPGQGLQFLFEYFSETQRNKGNFPGRFSGRQFSNSRSEMNVSTLELGDSALYLCASSLDAGRETQYFGPGTRLLVL.

The gene calls are TRBV7-2 and TRBJ2-6; D gene ambiguous. CDR3 length: 15 residues. Trimming pared 4 bases from V and 0 bases from J, leaving 7 bases between. CDR1 SGHTA and CDR2 FQGNSA come from the germline V gene. The CDR3 DNA sequence: TGTGCCAGCAGCTCCATACGCTCTGGGGCCAACGTCCTGACTTTC. This sequence encodes CASSSIRSGANVLTF.

The chain carries TRBV27 and TRBJ2-1; possibly TRBD1 for D (5 bases). Germline loops: CDR1 MNHEY, CDR2 SMNVEV (reference sequence). This CDR3 comprises 15 residues. Trimming left V 4 bases short and J 6 bases short, with 16 bases between. The CDR3 loop reads CASSYRRTSSNEQFF. CDR3 coding DNA: TGTGCCAGCAGTTATCGACGGACATCTAGCAATGAGCAGTTCTTC.

V and J are TRBV2 and TRBJ2-4; a possible D gene is TRBD2 (5 bases). V shed 5 bases and J shed 9 bases, with 11 bases lying between them. The germline gives CDR1 SNHLY, CDR2 FYNNEI. CDR3 length: 12 amino acids. CDR3 loop: CASSYVEGIQYF. The CDR3 bases are TGTGCCAGCAGTTACGTTGAGGGCATTCAGTACTTC.

The chain carries TRBV28 and TRBJ2-5, with D possibly being TRBD1 or TRBD2 (5 bases each). Germline V CDR1 and CDR2: MDHEN, SYDVKM. The CDR3 contains 14 residues. Between the trimmed V and J ends, which lost 2 bases and 9 bases, there was a span of 16 bases. The CDR3 nucleotides are TGTGCCAGCAGTTTAGGGGGTCCCCTGGATTCCCAGTACTTC. Protein product: CASSLGGPLDSQYF.

V and J are TRBV15 and TRBJ2-2; tentatively, D is TRBD1 or TRBD2 (5 bases each). V dropped 9 bases and J dropped 5 bases, with 22 bases sitting between them. This CDR3 is built from 16 residues. Germline CDR1 reads LNHNV; CDR2 reads YYDKDF (reference sequence). DNA of the CDR3: TGTGCCACTCTCCCTGCGGCAGGGAGTAGAACCGGGGAGCTGTTTTTT. Translation: CATLPAAGSRTGELFF.

The chain recombines TRBV28 with TRBJ1-2; D ambiguous. Trimming shortened V by 4 bases and J by 4 bases, and 4 bases separated the two germline ends. The CDR3 is 11 residues long. CDR1 is MDHEN, CDR2 SYDVKM, per germline. CDR3 nucleotide sequence: TGTGCCAGCAGTTACCTCTATGGCTACACCTTC. It yields the protein CASSYLYGYTF.

For the CDR3, the DNA is TGCGCCAGCAGCGGGCGCGGAGGGCCAAGGGATGAGCAGTTCTTC. Translated, it gives CASSGRGGPRDEQFF. The chain joins TRBV5-1 to TRBJ2-1, with D perhaps TRBD2 (6 bases). Trimming left V 4 bases short and J 8 bases short, with 19 bases between. The CDR3 loop spans 15 amino acids. CDR1 is SGHRS and CDR2 is YFSETQ in the germline V gene.

This clone showed up just a few times. In the same sample, other DNA sequences code for this CDR3. V gene TRBV7-9 combines with J gene TRBJ2-1, with 8 bases fitting TRBD2. The germline V gene has CDR1 SEHNR and CDR2 FQNEAQ (reference sequence). The J segment lost 0 bases and the V segment lost 2 bases, leaving 3 bases of the junction unmatched. This CDR3 has 16 residues. CDR3 coding DNA: TGTGCCAGCAGCTTATCCCTAGCGGGCTCCTACAATGAGCAGTTCTTC. It is translated as CASSLSLAGSYNEQFF.

The count of this clone is one. The chain combines TRBV29-1 with TRBJ2-5; D unresolved. Trimming took 6 bases from V and 7 from J, leaving 21 bases between them. Germline V gives CDR1 SQVTM, CDR2 ANQGSEA. The CDR3 is made up of 14 amino acids. The CDR3 region is CSVQGDPSIGTQYF. The DNA of the CDR3 is TGCAGCGTGCAAGGTGACCCTTCCATTGGGACCCAGTACTTC. Drawing the rest from reference TRBV29-1 and TRBJ2-5, the complete variable domain is SAVISQKPSRDICQRGTSLTIQCQVDSQVTMMFWYRQQPGQSLTLIATANQGSEATYESGFVIDKFPISRPNLTFSTLTVSNMSPEDSSIYLCSVQGDPSIGTQYFGPGTRLLVL.

This clone was counted only a few times. The chain carries TRBV28 and TRBJ2-1; D is unclear. V lost 7 bases and J 6 bases, leaving 13 bases between the germline ends. The CDR3 extends over 13 amino acids. Germline CDR1 MDHEN, CDR2 SYDVKM. CDR3 sequence (DNA): TGTGCCAGCACCAAAAATTGGGCCAATGAGCAGTTCTTC. This sequence encodes CASTKNWANEQFF.

The chain is built from TRBV7-9 and TRBJ2-1; no definite D call. CDR3 size: 12 residues. The ends were cut back, 7 bases at V and 7 bases at J, with 11 bases in the middle. Germline assignment: CDR1 SEHNR and CDR2 FQNEAQ (reference sequence). The CDR3: CASIARKNEQFF. DNA for the CDR3: TGTGCCAGCATCGCCCGGAAGAATGAGCAGTTCTTC.